This paragraph covers one T cell receptor (beta chain) sequence. Its antigen remains unidentified. Base-call qualities are not available, and no considerably larger clone is one nucleotide away. Libraries were prepared through the immunoSEQ multiplex PCR assay. The multiplex PCR relied on a mix of 60 forward primers for TCR Vbeta segments and 13 reverse primers for TCR Jbeta segments. Amplification of the CDR3 region of rearranged TCR beta genes was performed with a multiplex PCR assay on genomic DNA. The amplified TCR beta libraries were sequenced on the Illumina HiSeq System as 87-base-pair reads. For the original study's pipeline: Across the 640 or so repertoires, a later analysis counted some 80 million unique TCR beta chains, 9 million to 14 million of which were shared by at least two donors. To remove PCR and sequencing errors, raw reads were error-corrected and collapsed into unique sequences using a nearest-neighbor algorithm that merged closely related sequences. V, D and J gene segments were assigned by aligning CDR3 sequences to IMGT reference sequences. For a sequence to be retained, a match of at least six nucleotides was required to both a V gene segment and a J gene segment. A rearrangement was called productive if the CDR3 had no stop codons and remained in frame with V and J, and every other rearrangement was called non-productive. Following IMGT convention, CDR3 was defined as the stretch from the second conserved V-encoded cysteine to the conserved J-encoded phenylalanine. Sequences without an unambiguous match to a single V gene segment were excluded from the earlier analysis of 587 of the donors. In an earlier analysis of more than 500 of the donors, a V segment was called functional when productive rearrangements were above 56.7%, and segregating when the standard deviation between donors exceeded 5%. To diagnose cytomegalovirus status from the catalog of TCR beta chain sequences, a statistical classification framework was built. In a later analysis, V and J genes were assigned by comparing TCR nucleotide sequences against IMGT/GENE-DB human TR gene sequences. A later analysis assigned CDR3 sequences and most-parsimonious VDJ recombination scenarios with the TCRdist pipeline. In a later analysis, each TCR beta chain was defined by its CDR3 amino acid sequence together with its V-gene family, and reads without a unique V-gene family were excluded. In a later analysis, 500 to 700 highly shared, low-generation-probability nucleotide sequences were removed to address suspected cross-contamination and a sequencing artifact. In a later analysis, a clonal expansion index for each public chain was calculated from normalized within-repertoire ranks of inferred template counts. In a later analysis, generation probabilities were computed using a VDJ recombination model fitted to out-of-frame rearrangements, and the results were checked against IGoR. A later analysis scored TCR-TCR, TCR-HLA and TCR-CMV co-occurrence with hypergeometric tests, applying a repertoire-size bias correction to TCR pairs. In a later analysis, false discovery rates were estimated by permuting HLA or CMV assignments 20 times. In a later analysis, co-occurring TCRs were grouped using DBSCAN, with TCRdist sequence similarity added in when clustering inside HLA-allele-positive subsets. Repertoires with fewer than 30,000 or more than 120,000 public chains were left out of co-occurrence clustering, as were about 5 repertoires with anomalous nucleotide sharing. TCRdb retrieved this table from immuneACCESS and kept in-frame rearrangements only. Not all clones are present; in checked studies, unresolved V genes account for under half, and no reason is known for the remainder. V and J calls and clone size come straight from that table; D and trimming were deduced from the DNA. The sample table contains approximately 100,000 clones; only one count was recorded for roughly four fifths of them. The top ten hold roughly 2.9% of the sample.

The germline V gene specifies SQVTM as CDR1 and ANQGSEA as CDR2. Counted from cysteine to phenylalanine, this CDR3 has 16 amino acids. Of the read, only the CDR3 DNA is kept; its 48 bases are in frame from base 1. V lost 7 bases and J lost 2 bases, and the count of bases not matched to a germline gene is 11. The cohort consisted of approximately 670 healthy bone marrow donors. Cohort members were all nominally healthy when sampled, although unrecorded immune exposures were likely present. The donor tested CMV seropositive, placing the donor among the 310 or so seropositive members of the cohort. A peripheral blood sample was provided by each donor, and peripheral blood mononuclear cells were used for TCR beta sequencing. Genomic DNA extraction from the blood cell samples was performed with the Qiagen DNeasy Blood Extraction Kit. The sample is drawn from a study of cytomegalovirus exposure and HLA in healthy donors (dated by TCRdb to 2015 to 2018). At the level of the whole study: An earlier analysis of fewer than 750 of the donors reported over 250 Gb of sequence data and 95 million to 130 million unique TCR beta sequences obtained from some 170 million T cells. About 280 gigabases of sequencing data and roughly 80 million unique TCR sequences made up an early release that covered nearly 650 HLA-typed donors. Of the 300 to 500 genotyped donors, 65% to 90% were placed in the genetic ancestry cluster associated with self-reported Caucasian donors. The study was designed to test whether signatures of past pathogen exposure could be identified by cataloging public T cell receptors. The study profiled the T cell repertoires of 500 to 800 subjects by immunosequencing and related them to cytomegalovirus serostatus. In addition to the first cohort of roughly 700 subjects, a separate validation cohort of 120 different subjects was used. To predict cytomegalovirus infection status, the study combined high-throughput TCR immunosequencing, statistical association of individual TCRs with disease status, and machine learning. To study patterns of TCR occurrence, a later analysis re-analyzed previously published TCR beta repertoires from hundreds of donors and added high-resolution HLA genotyping. Rather than drawing on any new phenotypic data, the later analysis identified candidate immune exposures from TCR beta sequences and the way those sequences occurred across donors. An earlier analysis of 587 of the donors used high-throughput TCR beta sequencing to judge whether each TCR beta V gene segment behaved as functional or pseudogenic. Donor age, sex, ethnicity and CMV serostatus were compiled together with the repertoire data. Genome-wide SNP genotypes for about three fifths of the 666 donors were used in a later genetic analysis, which treated that subset as a discovery cohort. Every discovery cohort repertoire had been produced on one sequencing platform. Class I and class II HLA loci were covered by the typing at four-digit resolution. Typing coverage differed by locus: A, B, C, DRB1 and DQB1 were typed in roughly 620-630 donors, DQA1 in roughly 500, DPA1 in around 600, and DPB1 in 400 to 490. Because of strong linkage in the cohort, roughly five DR-DQ haplotypes were treated as single units for association and clustering. Across 300 to 500 genotyped donors of the cohort, an average of roughly 200,000 unique TCR beta nucleotide sequences per donor were sequenced, and roughly a sixth of those sequences were non-productive.

Results the study describes overall, beyond this receptor: In vitro tests confirmed that a few of the cytomegalovirus-associated TCR beta chains recognize cytomegalovirus antigens. A further reported finding was that TCR beta sequences accurately predicted the HLA-A and HLA-B alleles for most subjects in the first cohort. A group of highly shared sequence variants was considered likely to be a technical artifact of the sequencing pipeline. The presence/absence analyses assumed that sequencing depth was roughly uniform across donors, and that assumption may not be true. In a later analysis, the rate of TCR association differed among HLA loci, with DRB1 alleles having the most associated TCRs and HLA-C alleles having the fewest. Some IMGT-functional V segments, including TRBV6-2 and TRBV6-3, could not be distinguished by the 87-base-pair reads and were therefore excluded. Strong co-occurrence of HLA alleles, especially DR and DQ, made assigning TCR associations to individual alleles difficult. The cohort was sequenced for TCR beta chains only, and without alpha or paired-chain data the features that could be detected were limited. A later analysis found that HLA-associated TCR beta chains were more clonally expanded and had lower generation probabilities than equally common non-associated chains. A later analysis found that most CMV-associated TCR beta chains appeared HLA-restricted, with HLA associations seemingly driven largely by CMV exposure. The classifier was reported to diagnose cytomegalovirus status with high specificity and sensitivity in both the original cohort and the validation cohort. According to a later analysis, parvovirus B19, influenza, CMV and Epstein-Barr virus appeared linked to several top co-occurrence clusters. Because counts were too low, 15 to 20 rarely observed V segments, including chromosome 9 orphons, were excluded from the earlier analysis of around 590 of the donors. The only immune exposure information available for the cohort was CMV serostatus. In a later genetic analysis, a missense DCLRE1C variant was associated with V-gene and J-gene trimming of TCR beta chains, and the association was replicated in an independent cohort. In a later genetic analysis, fewer N-insertions in productive TCRs were reported among donors in an Asian-associated ancestry cluster than the approximately 670-donor mean. Because HLA typing was missing for some donors at each locus, association tests included only the typed subset. The study listed 150 to 200 TCR beta chains as associated with cytomegalovirus. According to the authors, the approach could potentially be generalized to other disease states and immunological phenotypes. Across donors, most TCR sequences were observed very rarely, whereas some public TCRs were present in many individuals. Broadly in line with IMGT annotations, most TCR beta V segments showed up in productive rearrangements about 87% or about 30% of the time in an earlier analysis of 450 to 750 of the donors. Linkage disequilibrium might explain the correlated functional status among segregating V segments, but an unknown experimental factor could not be ruled out. At a false discovery rate of 0.05, a later analysis linked 15,000 to 20,000 TCR beta sequences to specific HLA alleles.

The rearrangement joined TRBV29-1 to TRBJ2-3; 11 middle bases align to TRBD2. The source material was PBMCs. The TCR was taken from a male donor in good health and CMV-seropositive. The CDR3: CSAPTLAGESTDTQYF. The sequenced DNA: TGCAGCGCACCCACACTAGCGGGGGAGTCCACAGATACGCAGTATTTT.